The T cell receptor beta chain described here comes from a study of spatial heterogeneity in lung cancer. Study-level findings and limits: Tumoral mutation counts were tracked by counts of expanded intratumoral alpha and beta TCRs.

Time point reported: sample taken at primary tumor resection. Notes on this clonotype: As yet, its antigen is unknown.

The CDR3 extends over 14 amino acids. Per the germline V gene, CDR1 is MDHEN and CDR2 is SYDVKM. With V trimmed by 10 bases and J by 0 bases, 5 bases remained unmatched. Using its own MiXCR run on the 5' RACE reads, TCRdb lists one record per CDR3 protein. This sample has approximately 6,400 distinct CDR3 sequences, with around 7.1% found just once. This specimen was lung tumor tissue, taken at surgery. The chain links TRBV28 to TRBJ2-1; 8 nucleotides align to TRBD2. The receptor comes from a male donor with early-stage non-small cell lung cancer. The CDR3 spells CATTSGSSYNEQFF. As DNA, the CDR3 is TGTGCCACCACAAGCGGGAGCTCCTACAATGAGCAGTTCTTC.